This TCR beta chain was found in a study of T cells in Graves' hyperthyroidism and ophthalmopathy. A few counts support this clonotype. The CDR3 spans 16 residues. Germline values: CDR1 MDHEN, CDR2 SYDVKM. V lost 5 bases and J 5 bases, leaving 19 bases between the germline ends. Uncontrolled infections, other autoimmune diseases, pregnancy or lactation led to exclusion of patients. What was amplified from RNA transcripts were TCR beta CDR3 regions. With the HTBI primer set, the TCR CDR3 went through a first round of RT-PCR. TCRdb independently ran MiXCR on the multiplex PCR reads; one entry per CDR3 protein. The table records 350,000 to 450,000 distinct CDR3 sequences, about a sixth of them present only once.

The receptor was isolated from a woman aged 25 to 39 with Graves' hyperthyroidism that later progressed to Graves' ophthalmopathy. This chain connects TRBV28 to TRBJ1-5; D is unclear. Sequenced material: blood. CDR3 region: CASSVVRGNTYQPQHF. CDR3 DNA: TGTGCCAGCAGTGTAGTCCGGGGAAACACGTATCAGCCCCAGCATTTT.